Listed here are 8 T cell receptor beta chains from one sample, sequenced in a study of memory CD4+ T cells and cytomegalovirus serostatus. This table comes from immunoSEQ multiplex PCR, and its TCRdb copy is limited to in-frame clones, with some not included. The sample lists some 44,000 clones; around 72% were seen once. Single viable CD3+CD4+CD8-CD45RO+ cells were sorted as the memory CD4+ T cells. Sample: memory CD4+ T cells from blood. Receptors were obtained from an adult in good health and CMV-seronegative.

This chain joins TRBV9 and TRBJ2-2; D gene ambiguous. The CDR3 is made up of 16 amino acids. Trimming left V 0 bases short and J 3 bases short, with 12 bases between. Per the germline V gene, CDR1 is SGDLS and CDR2 is YYNGEE. Here the CDR3 DNA reads TGTGCCAGCAGCGTAGCTACCGGCAGACACACCGGGGAGCTGTTTTTT. Amino acid sequence: CASSVATGRHTGELFF.

The chain combines TRBV5-8 with TRBJ2-3, with unresolved D. CDR1 SGHTS and CDR2 YDEGEE come from the germline V gene. The V and J ends lost 2 bases and 3 bases respectively, with 7 bases between them. This CDR3 is 13 amino acids long. In DNA form, the CDR3 reads TGTGCCAGCAGCTTAAGTGGGACAGATACGCAGTATTTT. Translated: CASSLSGTDTQYF. Using reference TRBV5-8 and TRBJ2-3 for the parts outside the CDR3, the full variable domain is EAGVTQSPTHLIKTRGQQATLRCSPISGHTSVYWYQQALGLGLQFLLWYDEGEERNRGNFPPRFSGRQFPNYSSELNVNALELEDSALYLCASSLSGTDTQYFGPGTRLTVL.

The sample holds one count of this clone. CDR3: CASGRIPSAQGAHQPQHF. The CDR3 region has the DNA TGTGCCAGCGGACGCATTCCCTCCGCACAGGGGGCCCATCAGCCCCAGCATTTT. The chain employs TRBV21-1 and TRBJ1-5; the table's TRBD1 call for D was not verified on the DNA. TRBV21-1 is an annotated pseudogene. The CDR3 spans 18 residues.

The chain employs TRBV6-1 and TRBJ1-4, with TRBD1 as a possible D gene (5 bases). V lost 7 bases, J lost 0 bases, and 9 bases lay in between. CDR3 size: 14 residues. Germline values: CDR1 MNHNS, CDR2 SASEGT. CDR3 nucleotide sequence: TGTGCCAGCATCGGGGGAACAACTAATGAAAAACTGTTTTTT. This codes for CASIGGTTNEKLFF.

The chain links TRBV13 to TRBJ2-7; the match to TRBD2 covers 14 bases. Trimming took 8 bases from V and 4 from J; bases not matched to a gene: 10. The CDR3 consists of 16 residues. Per germline, CDR1 PRHDT and CDR2 FYEKMQ (reference sequence). The CDR3 DNA reads as TGTGCCAGCTCGGACACGACTAGCGGGGGGGCGTACGAGCAGTACTTC. Amino acid sequence: CASSDTTSGGAYEQYF.

V gene TRBV19 combines with J gene TRBJ2-3; D could derive from TRBD1 or TRBD2 (7 bases each). With 6 bases removed from V and 5 bases from J, the gap between germline ends came to 24 bases. The CDR3 is 17 amino acids. The germline V gene has CDR1 LNHDA and CDR2 SQIVND (reference sequence). The CDR3 DNA is TGTGCCAGTAGCACTAGGGGGGGCAGGGGGAGGATAGATACGCAGTATTTT. Translation: CASSTRGGRGRIDTQYF.

Here the CDR3 reads CASSPAGINYGYTF. In nucleotides, the CDR3 is TGTGCCAGCTCACCCGCAGGGATCAACTATGGCTACACCTTC. The chain carries TRBV18 and TRBJ1-2; tentative D call: TRBD1 (5 bases). In germline, CDR1 is KGHSH, CDR2 LQKENI. The CDR3 is 14 amino acids. With 3 bases removed from V and 2 bases from J, the gap between germline ends came to 10 bases.

The genes are TRBV5-1 and TRBJ2-2, with 7 bases identical to TRBD1. Germline assignment: CDR1 SGHRS and CDR2 YFSETQ. There are 17 residues in the CDR3. V dropped 0 bases and J dropped 5; count of bases not matched to a gene: 10. CDR3 sequence (DNA): TGCGCCAGCAGCTTGGACCCGACAGGGCTGGAGACCGGGGAGCTGTTTTTT. Translated, it gives CASSLDPTGLETGELFF.